This T cell receptor (beta chain) was captured in a study of blood T cell repertoires in COVID-19. Study in general: Samples came from the United States, Italy and Spain, spanning acute and convalescent COVID-19. The cDNA or gDNA used as material had been derived from T cells, B-cell-depleted T cells, or PBMCs.

Authors' methods: Estimates of nucleated cell counts were drawn from the amplification of reference gene primers. Assay: immunoSEQ multiplex PCR; the TCRdb copy retains only in-frame clones and omits some. That table furnishes V, J and clone size, whereas the DNA furnished D and trimming. Of some 150,000 clones listed, around 84% were seen once; the top ten hold about 7%. In germline, CDR1 is LNHDA, CDR2 SQIVND (reference sequence). The CDR3 is 19 amino acids. V shed 1 base and J 0 bases; nucleotides not matched to a gene: 10. This chain connects TRBV19 to TRBJ2-4; 9 bases fit TRBD2. This TCR derives from a woman aged 50 to 60 in a cohort sampled during active or convalescent COVID-19. Sequencing was performed on peripheral blood. The CDR3 loop is CASSIVSAGGALAKNIQYF. Here the CDR3 DNA reads TGTGCCAGTAGTATAGTTTCAGCGGGGGGCGCTCTAGCCAAAAACATTCAGTACTTC.